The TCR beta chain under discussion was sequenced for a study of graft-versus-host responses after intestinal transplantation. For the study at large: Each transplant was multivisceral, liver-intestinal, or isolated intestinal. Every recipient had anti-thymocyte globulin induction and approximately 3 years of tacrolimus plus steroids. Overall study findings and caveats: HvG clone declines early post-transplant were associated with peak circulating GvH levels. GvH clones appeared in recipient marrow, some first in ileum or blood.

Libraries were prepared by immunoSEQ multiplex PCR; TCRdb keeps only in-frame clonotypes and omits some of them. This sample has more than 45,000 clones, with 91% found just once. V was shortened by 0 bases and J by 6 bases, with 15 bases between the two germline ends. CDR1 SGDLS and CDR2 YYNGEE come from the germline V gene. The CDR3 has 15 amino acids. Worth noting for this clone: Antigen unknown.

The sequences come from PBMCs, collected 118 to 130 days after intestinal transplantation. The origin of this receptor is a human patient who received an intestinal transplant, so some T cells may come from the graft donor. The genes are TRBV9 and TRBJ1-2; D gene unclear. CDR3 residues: CASSVGVWREDGYTF. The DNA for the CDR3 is TGTGCCAGCAGCGTAGGAGTATGGAGAGAGGATGGCTACACCTTC.